One sample yielded the 16 T cell receptor beta chains listed below, sequenced in a study of T cell responses to AZD1222 COVID-19 vaccine. Profiled with immunoSEQ multiplex PCR; TCRdb holds only in-frame clones, not every one. The sample includes fewer than 200,000 clones, around 90% of them seen just once. The sample was peripheral blood, taken 28 days after the second AZD1222 dose. The receptor source for this set is an adult who received the AZD1222 COVID-19 vaccine.

The chain couples TRBV29-1 to TRBJ2-7, with 8 bases matching TRBD2. V shed 6 bases, J shed 0 bases, and the junction held 4 bases outside the gene matches. This CDR3 contains 13 residues. CDR1 SQVTM and CDR2 ANQGSEA come from the germline V gene. Written as DNA, the CDR3 is TGCAGCGTAGGGACTAGTAACTCCTACGAGCAGTACTTC. As protein: CSVGTSNSYEQYF.

The chain joins TRBV7-2 to TRBJ1-1; unclear D gene. Germline V gives CDR1 SGHTA, CDR2 FQGNSA. The CDR3 has 13 residues. The V end was cut by 4 bases, the J end by 0 bases, with 6 bases between. The CDR3 DNA sequence: TGTGCCAGCAGCTCAGTAGTGAACACTGAAGCTTTCTTT. Translation: CASSSVVNTEAFF.

The CDR3 DNA sequence: TGTGCCAGCAGCCGCTCTAGCGGGTGGAATGAGCAGTTCTTC. It is translated as CASSRSSGWNEQFF. The V and J genes are TRBV7-3 and TRBJ2-1; 8 bases match TRBD2. Germline assignment: CDR1 SGHTA and CDR2 FQGTGA. Trimming cost V 5 bases and J 7 bases; bases outside gene matches: 7. The CDR3 covers 14 residues. Filled out from reference TRBV7-3 and TRBJ2-1, the complete variable domain reads GAGVSQTPSNKVTEKGKYVELRCDPISGHTALYWYRQSLGQGPEFLIYFQGTGAADDSGLPNDRFFAVRPEGSVSTLKIQRTERGDSAVYLCASSRSSGWNEQFFGPGTRLTVL.

This clone was observed a single time. The gene calls are TRBV30 and TRBJ2-5; 9 bases map to TRBD1. The CDR3 runs to 14 residues. V lost 3 bases and J lost 2; bases outside the gene matches: 4. Germline CDR1 is GTSNPN and CDR2 is SVGIG (reference sequence). CDR3 coding DNA: TGTGCCTGGAGGACGACAGGGGGTCAAGAGACCCAGTACTTC. Residues: CAWRTTGGQETQYF. Drawing the rest from reference TRBV30 and TRBJ2-5, the complete variable domain is SQTIHQWPATLVQPVGSPLSLECTVEGTSNPNLYWYRQAAGRGLQLLFYSVGIGQISSEVPQNLSASRPQDRQFILSSKKLLLSDSGFYLCAWRTTGGQETQYFGPGTRLLVL.

This sequence joins TRBV9 and TRBJ2-7, with a weak D call TRBD2 (6 bases). CDR1 SGDLS and CDR2 YYNGEE come from the germline V gene. The V gene lost 0 bases and the J gene lost 4 bases, with 14 bases spanning the gap. The CDR3 spans 15 residues. The DNA for the CDR3 is TGTGCCAGCAGCGTAGGGGATGAGGCGGGGTACGAGCAGTACTTC. Translation: CASSVGDEAGYEQYF.

V usage is TRBV7-2 and J usage is TRBJ1-3; a possible D gene is TRBD1 (6 bases). Trimming stripped 5 bases from V and 9 bases from J, with 14 bases between. This CDR3 is built from 13 residues. Looked up from germline, CDR1 is SGHTA and CDR2 is FQGNSA. The CDR3 DNA reads TGTGCCAGCAGCGAACAGGGACTTCCCACCATATATTTT. This sequence encodes CASSEQGLPTIYF. The whole variable domain, filled in from reference TRBV7-2 and TRBJ1-3, reads GAGVSQSPSNKVTEKGKDVELRCDPISGHTALYWYRQSLGQGLEFLIYFQGNSAPDKSGLPSDRFSAERTGGSVSTLTIQRTQQEDSAVYLCASSEQGLPTIYFGEGSWLTVV.

The chain has TRBV6-2 or TRBV6-3 and TRBJ2-7; the match to TRBD2 covers 12 bases. CDR1 and CDR2 from the germline V gene are MNHEY and SVGEGT. CDR3 length: 17 residues. With 2 bases clipped from V and 2 bases from J, the junction kept 7 bases outside the gene matches. The CDR3 DNA follows: TGTGCCAGCAGTTACCCGACTAGCGGGAGTATCACCTACGAGCAGTACTTC. It codes for CASSYPTSGSITYEQYF.

V and J are TRBV11-3 and TRBJ2-1; D may be TRBD1 (6 bases). Germline V gene data show CDR1 as SGHNT and CDR2 as YENEEA. The CDR3 runs to 12 residues. V shed 2 bases and J shed 10 bases, with 9 bases lying between them. The CDR3 region is CASSLNREEQFF. CDR3 in DNA: TGTGCCAGCAGCTTAAACAGGGAGGAGCAGTTCTTC.

The chain has TRBV27 and TRBJ2-7; D not certain. The CDR3 extends over 13 amino acids. Germline CDR1 MNHEY, CDR2 SMNVEV (reference sequence). V shed 7 bases and J shed 1 base, with 11 bases lying between them. CDR3 amino acids: CASKNRESYEQYF. The CDR3 bases are TGTGCCAGCAAAAACAGAGAGTCCTACGAGCAGTACTTC.

This clone was observed a single time. The V and J genes are TRBV5-1 and TRBJ2-1; TRBD1 matches 11 bases. The junction had 7 bases not matched to a gene; V was cut back by 5 bases and J by 6 bases. This CDR3 is 15 amino acids long. Germline V CDR1 and CDR2: SGHRS, YFSETQ. Written as DNA, the CDR3 is TGCGCCAGCAGTTCCGGGACAGGGGGGTTCAATGAGCAGTTCTTC. Protein: CASSSGTGGFNEQFF. Full variable domain (missing parts from reference TRBV5-1 and TRBJ2-1): KAGVTQTPRYLIKTRGQQVTLSCSPISGHRSVSWYQQTPGQGLQFLFEYFSETQRNKGNFPGRFSGRQFSNSRSEMNVSTLELGDSALYLCASSSGTGGFNEQFFGPGTRLTVL.

The genes are TRBV3-1 (or the pseudogene TRBV3-2) and TRBJ2-1; a weak D match, TRBD1 (5 bases). V dropped 5 bases and J dropped 1 base, with 12 bases sitting between them. CDR3 length: 15 amino acids. Germline V gene lookup returns CDR1 LGHDT and CDR2 YNNKEL (reference sequence). CDR3 coding DNA: TGTGCCAGCAGCTTTACTCAGGGTTCCTACAATGAGCAGTTCTTC. It is translated as CASSFTQGSYNEQFF.

This clone has only a few counts. The rearrangement links TRBV5-1 to TRBJ1-1; D might be TRBD1 (5 bases). With 0 bases removed from V and 2 bases from J, the gap between germline ends came to 14 bases. CDR1 and CDR2 (germline): SGHRS, YFSETQ. The CDR3 spans 16 residues. CDR3 in amino acids: CASSLAPGASNTEAFF. DNA of the CDR3: TGCGCCAGCAGCTTGGCACCCGGGGCTAGTAACACTGAAGCTTTCTTT.

This chain links TRBV27 with TRBJ2-7; D is undetermined. Germline lookup yields CDR1 MNHEY and CDR2 SMNVEV (reference sequence). V lost 1 base and J 2 bases, leaving 6 bases between the germline ends. This CDR3 comprises 13 residues. CDR3 nucleotide sequence: TGTGCCAGCAGTTTATACCGGACCTACGAGCAGTACTTC. Translation gives CASSLYRTYEQYF.

The chain links TRBV5-1 to TRBJ2-1; 13 nucleotides align to TRBD2. V shed 4 bases and J 2 bases; nucleotides not matched to a gene: 15. CDR3 length: 20 residues. Per germline, CDR1 SGHRS and CDR2 YFSETQ. The CDR3 nucleotides read TGCGCCAGCAGCGGAAGACTAGCGGGAGGTCCCAAAAAGGCCTACAATGAGCAGTTCTTC. Protein sequence: CASSGRLAGGPKKAYNEQFF.

The V gene is TRBV12-3 or TRBV12-4, the J gene TRBJ2-5; TRBD1 might be the D (6 bases). CDR3 length equals 13 residues. The V end was cut by 6 bases, the J end by 3 bases, with 11 bases between. In DNA form, the CDR3 reads TGTGCCAGCAGGCCAGGACAGAAAGAGACCCAGTACTTC. Its translation: CASRPGQKETQYF.

Only one count was recorded for this clone. CDR3 coding DNA: TGTGCCAGCAGCTTAGAAGGGGTGGCTAACTATGGCTACACCTTC. This encodes CASSLEGVANYGYTF. The J gene is TRBJ1-2, the V gene TRBV7-9; the D gene is possibly TRBD1 (5 bases). The CDR3 has 15 residues. With 1 base removed from V and 0 bases from J, the gap between germline ends came to 9 bases. The V gene's germline CDR1 is SEHNR and CDR2 FQNEAQ (reference sequence).